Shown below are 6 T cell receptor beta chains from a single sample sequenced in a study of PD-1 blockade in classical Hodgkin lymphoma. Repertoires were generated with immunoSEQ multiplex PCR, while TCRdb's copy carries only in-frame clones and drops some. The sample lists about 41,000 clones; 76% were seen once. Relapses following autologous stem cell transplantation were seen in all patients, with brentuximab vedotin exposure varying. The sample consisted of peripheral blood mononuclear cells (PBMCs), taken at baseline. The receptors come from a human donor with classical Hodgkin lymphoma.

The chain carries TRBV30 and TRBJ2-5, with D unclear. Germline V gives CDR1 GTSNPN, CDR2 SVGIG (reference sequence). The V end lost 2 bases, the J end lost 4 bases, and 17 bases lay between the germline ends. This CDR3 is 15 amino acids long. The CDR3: CAWSPLGLARETQYF. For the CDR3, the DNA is TGTGCCTGGAGTCCCCTGGGATTAGCACGAGAGACCCAGTACTTC.

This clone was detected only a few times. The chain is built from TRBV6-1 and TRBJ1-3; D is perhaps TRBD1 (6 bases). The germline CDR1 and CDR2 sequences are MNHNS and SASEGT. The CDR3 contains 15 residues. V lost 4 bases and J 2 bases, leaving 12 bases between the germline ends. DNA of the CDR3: TGTGCCAGCAGTGGGACTAGGACAGCTGGAAACACCATATATTTT. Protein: CASSGTRTAGNTIYF.

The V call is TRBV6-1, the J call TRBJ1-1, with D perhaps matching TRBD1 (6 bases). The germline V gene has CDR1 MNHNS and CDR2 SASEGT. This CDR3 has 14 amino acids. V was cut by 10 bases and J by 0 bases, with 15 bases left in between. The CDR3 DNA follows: TGTGCCAACTCTAATGACAGGATGAACACTGAAGCTTTCTTT. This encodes CANSNDRMNTEAFF.

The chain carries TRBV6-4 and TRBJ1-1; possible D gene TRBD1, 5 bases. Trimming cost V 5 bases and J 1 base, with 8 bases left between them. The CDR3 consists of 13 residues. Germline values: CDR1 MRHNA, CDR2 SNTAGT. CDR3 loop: CASSFTGNTEAFF. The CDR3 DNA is TGTGCCAGCAGTTTTACAGGGAACACTGAAGCTTTCTTT.

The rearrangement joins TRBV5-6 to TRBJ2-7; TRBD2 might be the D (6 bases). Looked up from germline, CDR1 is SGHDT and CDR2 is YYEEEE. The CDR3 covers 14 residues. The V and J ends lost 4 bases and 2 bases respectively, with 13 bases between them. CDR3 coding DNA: TGTGCCAGCAGCCCTCCGGCGGGAACCTACGAGCAGTACTTC. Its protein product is CASSPPAGTYEQYF.

The CDR3 DNA is TGTGCCTGGAGTGGAGGAGGTTTTGCTAACTATGGCTACACCTTC. This translates into CAWSGGGFANYGYTF. The chain couples TRBV30 to TRBJ1-2; D call uncertain. Germline V gene lookup returns CDR1 GTSNPN and CDR2 SVGIG (reference sequence). V was pared by 1 base and J by 0 bases, with 12 bases between. The CDR3 loop spans 15 amino acids. Based on the CDR3 plus reference TRBV30 and TRBJ1-2, the full variable domain is SQTIHQWPATLVQPVGSPLSLECTVEGTSNPNLYWYRQAAGRGLQLLFYSVGIGQISSEVPQNLSASRPQDRQFILSSKKLLLSDSGFYLCAWSGGGFANYGYTFGSGTRLTVV.